The clone carrying this T cell receptor (beta chain) was seen many times. The data are from a study of T cells in Graves' hyperthyroidism and ophthalmopathy. RNA transcripts yielded amplified TCR beta CDR3 regions. In the first-round RT-PCR of the TCR CDR3, the HTBI primer set was used. TCRdb re-derived calls from the multiplex PCR reads in MiXCR, one entry per CDR3 protein. The data contain fewer than 700,000 distinct CDR3 sequences, 17% of them singletons. Germline CDR1 is DFQATT and CDR2 is SNEGSKA (reference sequence). The CDR3 has 16 amino acids. The junction had 10 bases not matched to a gene; V was cut back by 5 bases and J by 2 bases.

The chain carries TRBV20-1 and TRBJ2-7, with 12 bases that match TRBD1. This sequence originates from a woman between 18 and 30 years old with Graves' ophthalmopathy. Sequencing was carried out using blood. This CDR3 reads CSARHPGTGGTYEQYF. Written as DNA, the CDR3 is TGCAGTGCTCGACATCCCGGGACAGGGGGCACCTACGAGCAGTACTTC.